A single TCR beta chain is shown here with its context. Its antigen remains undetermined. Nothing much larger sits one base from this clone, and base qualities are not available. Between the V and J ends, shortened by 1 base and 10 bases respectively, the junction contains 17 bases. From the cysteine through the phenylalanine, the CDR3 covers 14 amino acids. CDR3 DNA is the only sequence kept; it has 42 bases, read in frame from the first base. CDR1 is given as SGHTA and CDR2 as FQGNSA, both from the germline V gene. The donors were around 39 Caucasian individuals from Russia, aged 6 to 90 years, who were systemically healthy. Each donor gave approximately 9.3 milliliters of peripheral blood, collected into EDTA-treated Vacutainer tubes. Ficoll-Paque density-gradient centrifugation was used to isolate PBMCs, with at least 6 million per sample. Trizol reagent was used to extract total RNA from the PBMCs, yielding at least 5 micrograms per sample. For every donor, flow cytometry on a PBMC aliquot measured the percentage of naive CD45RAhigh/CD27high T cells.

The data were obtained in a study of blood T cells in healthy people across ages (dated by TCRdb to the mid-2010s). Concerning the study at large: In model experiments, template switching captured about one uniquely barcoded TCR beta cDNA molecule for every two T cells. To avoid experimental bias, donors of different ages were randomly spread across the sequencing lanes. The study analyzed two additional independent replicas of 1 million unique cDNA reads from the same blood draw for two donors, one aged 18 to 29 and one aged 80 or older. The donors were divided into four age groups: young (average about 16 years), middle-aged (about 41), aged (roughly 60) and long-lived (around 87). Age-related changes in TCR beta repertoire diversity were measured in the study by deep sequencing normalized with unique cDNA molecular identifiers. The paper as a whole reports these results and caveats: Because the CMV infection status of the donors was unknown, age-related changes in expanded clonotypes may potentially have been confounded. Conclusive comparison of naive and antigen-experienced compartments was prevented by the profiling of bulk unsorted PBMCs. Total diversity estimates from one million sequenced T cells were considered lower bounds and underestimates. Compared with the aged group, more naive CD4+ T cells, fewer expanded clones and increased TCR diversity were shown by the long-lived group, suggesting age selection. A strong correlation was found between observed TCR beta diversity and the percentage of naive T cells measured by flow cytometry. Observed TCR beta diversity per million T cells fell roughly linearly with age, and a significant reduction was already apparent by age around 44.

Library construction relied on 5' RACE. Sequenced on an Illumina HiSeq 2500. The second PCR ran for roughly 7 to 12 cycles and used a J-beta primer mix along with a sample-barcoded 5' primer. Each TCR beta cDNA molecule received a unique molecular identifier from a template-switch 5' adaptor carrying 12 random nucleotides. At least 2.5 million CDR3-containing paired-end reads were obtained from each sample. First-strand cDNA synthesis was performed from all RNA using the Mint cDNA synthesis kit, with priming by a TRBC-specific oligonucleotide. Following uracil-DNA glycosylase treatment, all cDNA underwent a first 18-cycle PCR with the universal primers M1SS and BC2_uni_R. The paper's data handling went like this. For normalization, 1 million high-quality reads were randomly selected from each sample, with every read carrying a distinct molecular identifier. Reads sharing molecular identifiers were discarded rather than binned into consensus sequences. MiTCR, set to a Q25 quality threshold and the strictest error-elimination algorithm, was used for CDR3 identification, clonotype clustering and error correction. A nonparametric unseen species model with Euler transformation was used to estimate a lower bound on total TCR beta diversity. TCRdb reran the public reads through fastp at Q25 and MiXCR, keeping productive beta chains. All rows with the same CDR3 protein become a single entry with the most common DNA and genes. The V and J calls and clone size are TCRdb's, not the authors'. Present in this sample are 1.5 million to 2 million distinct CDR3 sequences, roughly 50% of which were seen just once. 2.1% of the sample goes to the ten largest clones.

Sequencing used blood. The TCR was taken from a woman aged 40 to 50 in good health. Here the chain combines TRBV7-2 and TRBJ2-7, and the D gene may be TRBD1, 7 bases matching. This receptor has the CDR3 CASSLDGGGDAQYF. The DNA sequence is TGTGCCAGCAGCTTAGATGGAGGGGGCGATGCCCAGTACTTC.